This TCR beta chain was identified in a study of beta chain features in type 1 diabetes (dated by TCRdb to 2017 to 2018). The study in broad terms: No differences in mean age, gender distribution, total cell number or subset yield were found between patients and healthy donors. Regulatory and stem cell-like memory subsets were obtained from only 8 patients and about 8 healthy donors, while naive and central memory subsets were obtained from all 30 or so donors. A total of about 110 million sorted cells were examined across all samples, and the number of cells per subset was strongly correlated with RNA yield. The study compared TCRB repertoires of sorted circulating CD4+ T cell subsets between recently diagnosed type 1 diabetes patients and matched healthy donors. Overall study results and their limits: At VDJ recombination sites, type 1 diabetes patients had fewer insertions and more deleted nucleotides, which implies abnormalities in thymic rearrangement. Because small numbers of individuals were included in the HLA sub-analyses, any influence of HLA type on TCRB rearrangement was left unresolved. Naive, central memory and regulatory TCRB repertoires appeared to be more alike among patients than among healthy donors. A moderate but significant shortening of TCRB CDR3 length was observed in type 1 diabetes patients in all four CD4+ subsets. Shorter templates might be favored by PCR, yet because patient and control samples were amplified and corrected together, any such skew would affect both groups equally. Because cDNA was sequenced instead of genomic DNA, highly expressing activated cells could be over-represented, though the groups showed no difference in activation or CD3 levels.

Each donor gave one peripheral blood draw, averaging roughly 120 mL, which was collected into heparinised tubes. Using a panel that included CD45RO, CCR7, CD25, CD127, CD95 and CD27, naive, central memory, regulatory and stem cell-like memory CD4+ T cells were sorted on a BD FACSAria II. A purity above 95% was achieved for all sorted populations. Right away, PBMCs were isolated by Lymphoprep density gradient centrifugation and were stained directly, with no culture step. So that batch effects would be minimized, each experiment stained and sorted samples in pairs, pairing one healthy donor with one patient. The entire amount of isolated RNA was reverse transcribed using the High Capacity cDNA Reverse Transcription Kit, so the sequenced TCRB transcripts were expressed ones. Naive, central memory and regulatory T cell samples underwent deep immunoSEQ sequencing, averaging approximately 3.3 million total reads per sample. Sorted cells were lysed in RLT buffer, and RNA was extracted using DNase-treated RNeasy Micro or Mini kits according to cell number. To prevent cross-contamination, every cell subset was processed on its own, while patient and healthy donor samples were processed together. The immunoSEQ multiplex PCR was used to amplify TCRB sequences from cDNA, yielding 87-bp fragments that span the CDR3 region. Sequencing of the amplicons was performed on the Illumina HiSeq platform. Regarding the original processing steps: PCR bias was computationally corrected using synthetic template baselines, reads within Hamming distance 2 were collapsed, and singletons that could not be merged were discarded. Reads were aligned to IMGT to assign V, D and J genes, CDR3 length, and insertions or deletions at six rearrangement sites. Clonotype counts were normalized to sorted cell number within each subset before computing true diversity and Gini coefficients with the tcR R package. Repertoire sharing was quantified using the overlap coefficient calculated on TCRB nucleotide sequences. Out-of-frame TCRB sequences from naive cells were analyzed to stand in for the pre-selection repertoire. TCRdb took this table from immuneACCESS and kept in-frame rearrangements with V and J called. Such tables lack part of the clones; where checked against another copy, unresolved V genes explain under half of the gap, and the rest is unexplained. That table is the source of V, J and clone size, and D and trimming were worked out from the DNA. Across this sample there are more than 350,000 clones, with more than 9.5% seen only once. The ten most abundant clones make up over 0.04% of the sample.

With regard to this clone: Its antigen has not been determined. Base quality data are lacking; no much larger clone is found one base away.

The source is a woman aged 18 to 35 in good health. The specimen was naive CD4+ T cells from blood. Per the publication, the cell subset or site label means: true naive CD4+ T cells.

Read as DNA, the sequence is TGTGCCAGCAGCCAGGTCTCCACTACGAACACTGAAGCTTTCTTT. This sequence encodes CASSQVSTTNTEAFF. The sequence is built from TRBV7-2 and TRBJ1-1; the D segment cannot be called with confidence. The CDR3 numbers 15 residues from cysteine through phenylalanine. This entry keeps only the CDR3 DNA: 45 bases, framed from base 1. The germline V gene specifies SGHTA as CDR1 and FQGNSA as CDR2. V is cut by 5 bases and J by 1 base, and the space between the germline ends is 14 bases.